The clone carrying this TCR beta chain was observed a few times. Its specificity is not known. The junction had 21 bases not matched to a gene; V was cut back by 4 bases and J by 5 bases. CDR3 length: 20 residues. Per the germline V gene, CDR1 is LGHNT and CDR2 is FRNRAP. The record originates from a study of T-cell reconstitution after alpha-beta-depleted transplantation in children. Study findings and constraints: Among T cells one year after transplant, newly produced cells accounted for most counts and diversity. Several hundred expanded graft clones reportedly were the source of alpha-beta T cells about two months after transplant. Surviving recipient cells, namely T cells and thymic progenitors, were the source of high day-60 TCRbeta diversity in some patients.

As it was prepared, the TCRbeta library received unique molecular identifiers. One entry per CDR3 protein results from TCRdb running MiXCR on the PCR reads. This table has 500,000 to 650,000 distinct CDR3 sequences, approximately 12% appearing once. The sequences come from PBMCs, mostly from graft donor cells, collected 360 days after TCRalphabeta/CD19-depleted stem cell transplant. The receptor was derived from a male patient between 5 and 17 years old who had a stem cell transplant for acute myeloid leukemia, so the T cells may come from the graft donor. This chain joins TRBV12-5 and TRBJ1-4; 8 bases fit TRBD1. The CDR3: CASGSIPEMGQGARNEKLFF. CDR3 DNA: TGTGCTAGTGGTTCCATACCAGAAATGGGGCAGGGGGCCCGAAATGAAAAACTGTTTTTT. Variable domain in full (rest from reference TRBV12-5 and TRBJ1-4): DARVTQTPRHKVTEMGQEVTMRCQPILGHNTVFWYRQTMMQGLELLAYFRNRAPLDDSGMPKDRFSAEMPDATLATLKIQPSEPRDSAVYFCASGSIPEMGQGARNEKLFFGSGTQLSVL.